The 9 T cell receptor beta chains listed next were all sequenced from one sample in a study of PD-1 blockade in classical Hodgkin lymphoma. Every one of the patients relapsed after autologous stem cell transplantation (brentuximab vedotin exposure was variable). Clones were sequenced by immunoSEQ multiplex PCR, and TCRdb holds only the in-frame ones, with some missing. Here the sample spans around 20,000 clones, around 75% being singletons. Sequences were derived from peripheral blood mononuclear cells (PBMCs), sampled before the second cycle of nivolumab. The receptor set was obtained from a human donor with classical Hodgkin lymphoma.

The chain uses TRBV19 and TRBJ1-5; maybe TRBD1 (6 bases). The germline CDR1 and CDR2 sequences are LNHDA and SQIVND (reference sequence). Trimming removed 3 bases from V and 2 bases from J, with 14 bases in between. The CDR3 totals 16 residues. CDR3 sequence (DNA): TGTGCCAGTAGTATCGGGGGGGGGCGTCGCAATCAGCCCCAGCATTTT. Protein product: CASSIGGGRRNQPQHF.

The chain is built from TRBV19 and TRBJ2-2; 7 bases agree with TRBD1. Trimming cost V 8 bases and J 1 base; bases outside gene matches: 4. Looked up from germline, CDR1 is LNHDA and CDR2 is SQIVND (reference sequence). This CDR3 contains 14 residues. CDR3 bases: TGTGCCAGTCTAGGGGACAGGAACACCGGGGAGCTGTTTTTT. It is translated as CASLGDRNTGELFF.

The chain links TRBV4-1 to TRBJ2-2, with TRBD2 matching over 7 bases. J was trimmed by 3 bases and V by 3 bases; bases with no gene match: 4. There are 15 residues in the CDR3. Germline CDR1 is MGHRA and CDR2 is YSYEKL. The CDR3 protein is CASSQRGGDTGELFF. For the CDR3, the DNA is TGCGCCAGCAGCCAGAGGGGAGGGGACACCGGGGAGCTGTTTTTT.

The chain employs TRBV5-1 and TRBJ2-3; possibly TRBD1 for D (5 bases). Germline V CDR1 and CDR2: SGHRS, YFSETQ. The CDR3 covers 16 residues. V was cut by 7 bases and J by 1 base, with 19 bases left in between. This chain's CDR3 is CASGPPRQTGTDTQYF. The CDR3, as DNA: TGCGCCAGCGGCCCGCCGCGACAGACGGGCACAGATACGCAGTATTTT.

The rearrangement uses TRBV27 and TRBJ2-7; possibly TRBD2 for D (5 bases). Trimming left V 4 bases short and J 7 bases short, with 11 bases between. CDR1 is MNHEY, CDR2 SMNVEV, per germline (reference sequence). This CDR3 is 12 amino acids long. In nucleotides, the CDR3 is TGTGCCAGCAGTTCTCCCGGAGGTGAGCAGTACTTC. Protein sequence: CASSSPGGEQYF.

The gene calls are TRBV13 and TRBJ2-5; no firm D call. The germline gives CDR1 PRHDT, CDR2 FYEKMQ (reference sequence). The CDR3 runs 11 residues. Trimming cost V 5 bases and J 5 bases, with 6 bases left between them. The CDR3 protein is CASSVLETQYF. The CDR3 DNA reads TGTGCCAGCAGCGTCTTGGAGACCCAGTACTTC. Looking up the rest from reference TRBV13 and TRBJ2-5 gives the full variable domain: AAGVIQSPRHLIKEKRETATLKCYPIPRHDTVYWYQQGPGQDPQFLISFYEKMQSDKGSIPDRFSAQQFSDYHSELNMSSLELGDSALYFCASSVLETQYFGPGTRLLVL.

The sample holds a few counts of this clone. This chain joins TRBV19 and TRBJ2-3; no definite D call. Looked up from germline, CDR1 is LNHDA and CDR2 is SQIVND (reference sequence). Trimming removed 3 bases from V and 0 bases from J, with 10 bases in between. The CDR3 contains 15 residues. The CDR3 DNA reads TGTGCCAGTAGTATTCAAGATTCTAGCACAGATACGCAGTATTTT. Its protein is CASSIQDSSTDTQYF.

This rearrangement joins TRBV7-2 to TRBJ2-3, with D uncertain. The CDR3 has 15 residues. V was pared by 5 bases and J by 0 bases, with 12 bases between. Germline V gene lookup returns CDR1 SGHTA and CDR2 FQGNSA. The CDR3 sequence is CASSLGGRSTDTQYF. The CDR3 nucleotides read TGTGCCAGCAGCCTAGGCGGCAGAAGCACAGATACGCAGTATTTT.

The chain recombines TRBV19 with TRBJ2-1; D gene unclear. This CDR3 has 14 amino acids. V dropped 3 bases and J dropped 8 bases, with 14 bases sitting between them. CDR1 is LNHDA and CDR2 is SQIVND in the germline V gene (reference sequence). The CDR3 protein is CASSIWVRGDEQFF. The CDR3 nucleotides are TGTGCCAGTAGTATCTGGGTTCGAGGCGATGAGCAGTTCTTC.